This TCR beta chain stems from a study of human T cells and chemical hapten exposure. Overall study: Per-sample TCR yield variation was attributed mainly to small pooled library volume differences.

Unfractionated whole blood yielded total RNA. Deletions cut 4 bases from V and 5 bases from J, with 10 bases between. Germline CDR1 is SGDLS and CDR2 is YYNGEE. The CDR3 is made up of 13 amino acids. In the library, unique molecular identifiers were attached to individual cDNA molecules. Authors' methods: A per-sample median of around 88,000 TCRs was observed, with counts ranging from roughly 20,000 to 750,000. TCRdb used MiXCR to reprocess the 5' RACE reads, holding one entry per CDR3 protein. The V and J calls follow TCRdb's processing rather than the paper's. Seen here are over 95,000 distinct CDR3 sequences, approximately 20% observed once, and the top ten hold approximately 2.8%. Study-level points and caveats: The number of TCRs above 1 in 1000 frequency did not change after DPC sensitization.

This clonotype occurred many times. What it recognizes is unknown. The receptor was isolated from a human donor in good health. The chain couples TRBV9 to TRBJ2-1; D unresolved. The DNA for the CDR3 is TGTGCCAGCAGCTCCCCCCGGGACAATGAGCAGTTCTTC. Translating gives CASSSPRDNEQFF.